One and the same sample provided the 10 T cell receptor beta chains below, sequenced in a study of blood T cell repertoires in COVID-19. The protocol was immunoSEQ multiplex PCR, while the TCRdb copy is restricted to in-frame clones and leaves out a portion. The sample comprises 55,000 to 70,000 clones, approximately 90% of which are singletons, and roughly 8.8% rests with the top ten. Sequencing was performed on peripheral blood. All receptors come from a woman between 70 and 85 years old with active COVID-19.

This clone was seen only once. The chain combines TRBV28 with TRBJ1-2; D is perhaps TRBD1 (6 bases). The CDR3 has 16 residues. Trimming shortened V by 5 bases and J by 4 bases, and 20 bases separated the two germline ends. Germline values: CDR1 MDHEN, CDR2 SYDVKM. The CDR3 bases are TGTGCCAGCAGTGGGGGTGGGACACTGACGTTCTATGGCTACACCTTC. This translates into CASSGGGTLTFYGYTF.

This sequence joins TRBV11-2 and TRBJ2-1; 11 nucleotides line up with TRBD2. CDR1 is SGHAT, CDR2 FQNNGV, per germline. V dropped 5 bases and J dropped 8; count of bases not matched to a gene: 11. The CDR3 sequence is 16 residues long. The CDR3 nucleotides are TGTGCCAGCAGCACTTTTAGCGGGAGGGCGCCCCATGAGCAGTTCTTC. It yields the protein CASSTFSGRAPHEQFF.

The CDR3 region has the DNA TGTGCCAGCAGCTGGGGGCTAGGTCCTAAGTATGAGCAGTTCTTC. Residues: CASSWGLGPKYEQFF. The chain carries TRBV7-9 and TRBJ2-1; TRBD1 might be the D (6 bases). Germline V lookup: CDR1 SEHNR, CDR2 FQNEAQ (reference sequence). Trimming left V 4 bases short and J 8 bases short, with 18 bases between. The CDR3 runs 15 residues.

V and J are TRBV7-2 and TRBJ2-1; perhaps TRBD2 as D (5 bases). This CDR3 has 12 residues. From germline, CDR1 is SGHTA and CDR2 FQGNSA. Trimming cost V 5 bases and J 15 bases, with 17 bases left between them. The CDR3 sequence: CASSTPTGDGFF. In nucleotides, the CDR3 is TGTGCCAGCAGCACCCCGACCGGGGATGGGTTCTTC. The whole variable domain, remainder taken from reference TRBV7-2 and TRBJ2-1, is GAGVSQSPSNKVTEKGKDVELRCDPISGHTALYWYRQSLGQGLEFLIYFQGNSAPDKSGLPSDRFSAERTGGSVSTLTIQRTQQEDSAVYLCASSTPTGDGFFGPGTRLTVL.

The chain is built from TRBV3-1 (or the pseudogene TRBV3-2) and TRBJ1-5, with 8 nucleotides matching TRBD1. CDR1 is LGHDT and CDR2 is YNNKEL in the germline V gene (reference sequence). The CDR3 totals 18 residues. J lost 4 bases, V lost 1 base, and 12 bases had no gene match. The CDR3 DNA reads as TGTGCCAGCAGCCAAGGTAGGAGAACAGGGGGTAGAAATCAGCCCCAGCATTTT. Amino acids: CASSQGRRTGGRNQPQHF.

The gene calls are TRBV30 and TRBJ1-6, with D hard to call. The CDR3 is 11 residues long. V lost 5 bases, J lost 9 bases, and 8 bases lay in between. Germline V gives CDR1 GTSNPN, CDR2 SVGIG (reference sequence). The DNA of the CDR3 is TGTGCCTGGGACACCTCTTCACCCCTCCACTTT. Amino acid sequence: CAWDTSSPLHF.

The CDR3 reads CASSQNTGGLDGETQYF. The CDR3 bases are TGTGCCAGCTCACAAAACACAGGGGGCCTGGACGGAGAGACCCAGTACTTC. The gene calls are TRBV18 and TRBJ2-5; 9 nucleotides line up with TRBD1. Unmatched junction bases numbered 13, after V lost 4 bases and J lost 4 bases. The CDR3 runs 17 residues. Per the germline V gene, CDR1 is KGHSH and CDR2 is LQKENI.

The CDR3 protein is CASSPEQGVGTEAFF. The CDR3 DNA sequence: TGTGCCAGCAGCCCCGAACAGGGGGTTGGAACTGAAGCTTTCTTT. The rearrangement joins TRBV5-4 to TRBJ1-1; 8 bases are a match to TRBD1. Germline CDR1 SGHNT, CDR2 YYREEE (reference sequence). J was trimmed by 5 bases and V by 4 bases; bases with no gene match: 10. The CDR3 totals 15 residues.

The rearrangement uses TRBV27 and TRBJ2-1; TRBD2 agrees at 12 bases. This CDR3 contains 15 residues. J lost 7 bases, V lost 3 bases, and 4 bases had no gene match. Germline V gene lookup returns CDR1 MNHEY and CDR2 SMNVEV (reference sequence). CDR3 sequence: CASSFPGLAGNEQFF. DNA for the CDR3: TGTGCCAGCAGTTTCCCGGGACTAGCGGGTAATGAGCAGTTCTTC.

The chain's CDR3 is CASSSLTSGREETQYF. DNA of the CDR3: TGTGCCAGCAGTTCGTTGACTAGCGGACGAGAAGAGACCCAGTACTTC. The chain couples TRBV6-6 to TRBJ2-5; 9 positions match TRBD2. With V trimmed by 4 bases and J by 3 bases, 9 bases remained unmatched. Germline loops: CDR1 MNHNY, CDR2 SVGAGI (reference sequence). The length of the CDR3 is 16 residues.